This T cell receptor beta chain is drawn from a study of T cells in Graves' hyperthyroidism and ophthalmopathy. Regarding the study as a whole: Most clonotypes that expanded in the thyroid above 0.001 also showed up in blood.

RNA transcripts yielded amplified TCR beta CDR3 regions. First-round RT-PCR with HTBI primers amplified the TCR CDR3 region. In TCRdb, the multiplex PCR reads were re-called with MiXCR into one record per CDR3 protein. The sample includes 500,000 to 600,000 distinct CDR3 sequences, roughly 50% seen only once; the top ten take roughly 20%. Concerning this clonotype itself: Its specificity is unknown.

Trimming removed 7 bases from V and 4 bases from J, with 11 bases in between. This CDR3 contains 13 residues. Germline assignment: CDR1 ENHRY and CDR2 SYGVKD. V usage is TRBV10-3 and J usage is TRBJ1-5; TRBD1 might be the D (5 bases). Sequenced sample: peripheral blood or thyroid tissue (not recorded which). This sequence originates from an adult woman with Graves' disease, either hyperthyroidism or ophthalmopathy (not recorded which). CDR3 DNA sequence: TGTGCCATCACGGGCGGGGGAAATCAGCCCCAGCATTTT. It translates to CAITGGGNQPQHF.